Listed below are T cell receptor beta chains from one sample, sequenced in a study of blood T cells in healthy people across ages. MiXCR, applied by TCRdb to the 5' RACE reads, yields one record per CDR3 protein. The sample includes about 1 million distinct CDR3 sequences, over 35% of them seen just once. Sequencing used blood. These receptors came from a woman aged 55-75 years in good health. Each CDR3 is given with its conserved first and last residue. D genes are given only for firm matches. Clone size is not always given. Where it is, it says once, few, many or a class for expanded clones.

CDR3: CASSYSLDSEAFF
D: -
V: TRBV6-6
size: once
J: TRBJ1-1

CDR3: CASSYSRLNSYEQYF
D: -
V: TRBV6-5
size: -
J: TRBJ2-7

CDR3: CATSRVAGWAETQYF
D: -
V: TRBV15
size: few
J: TRBJ2-5

CDR3: CATSRDRSGVGYTF
D: -
V: TRBV15
size: few
J: TRBJ1-2

CDR3: CASSLDLQGRGETQYF
D: -
V: TRBV11-2
size: -
J: TRBJ2-5

CDR3: CASSLPGTTKYF
D: -
V: TRBV6-2/TRBV6-3
size: -
J: TRBJ2-4

CDR3: CSARGGGAETQYF
D: TRBD2
V: TRBV20-1
size: -
J: TRBJ2-5

CDR3: CASSDRDSQSYEQYF
D: TRBD1
V: TRBV25-1
size: -
J: TRBJ2-7

CDR3: CASSRWAYEQYF
D: -
V: TRBV11-2
size: -
J: TRBJ2-7

CDR3: CSARDRGRGLNGQFF
D: -
V: TRBV20-1
size: -
J: TRBJ2-1

CDR3: CASSQTSTLGWTQYF
D: TRBD2
V: TRBV7-6
size: -
J: -

CDR3: CASKRNLAGSTDTQYF
D: TRBD2
V: TRBV2
size: -
J: TRBJ2-3

CDR3: CASLSYNYGYTF
D: -
V: TRBV27
size: few
J: TRBJ1-2

CDR3: CASSSDGHEGNYGYTF
D: -
V: TRBV6-5
size: -
J: TRBJ1-2

CDR3: CASSAQGAGANVLTF
D: TRBD1
V: TRBV9
size: -
J: TRBJ2-6

CDR3: CSARGRRESSTEAFF
D: -
V: TRBV20-1
size: -
J: TRBJ1-1

CDR3: CSVDNSYNEQYF
D: -
V: TRBV29-1
size: -
J: -

CDR3: CASSSGTSGPDTQYF
D: TRBD2
V: TRBV7-9
size: -
J: TRBJ2-3

CDR3: CASSWGQTYGYTF
D: TRBD1
V: TRBV2
size: many
J: TRBJ1-2

CDR3: CASSLCRPRGGEQYF
D: -
V: TRBV27
size: -
J: TRBJ2-7

CDR3: CASSEIRGQSSYNEQFF
D: -
V: TRBV6-1
size: -
J: TRBJ2-1

CDR3: CASSLSGLADNEQFF
D: TRBD2
V: TRBV7-2
size: -
J: TRBJ2-1

CDR3: CASSSVGVGEKLFF
D: -
V: TRBV7-8
size: -
J: TRBJ1-4

CDR3: CASSLDPRQGGYTF
D: TRBD1
V: TRBV7-2
size: -
J: TRBJ1-2

CDR3: CASSVAAAQNNEQFF
D: -
V: TRBV9
size: -
J: TRBJ2-1

CDR3: CASSPSPKVTDTQYF
D: -
V: TRBV4-1
size: -
J: TRBJ2-3

CDR3: CANRDRAYEQYF
D: TRBD1
V: TRBV2
size: -
J: -

CDR3: CASSESLAGTQYF
D: -
V: TRBV10-2
size: few
J: TRBJ2-5

CDR3: CVSSSTGGYEQYF
D: TRBD1
V: TRBV7-8
size: -
J: TRBJ2-7

CDR3: CASSQQGRHTF
D: TRBD1
V: TRBV11-2
size: once
J: TRBJ1-2

CDR3: CASSSDKVGLNTEAFF
D: -
V: TRBV27
size: -
J: TRBJ1-1

CDR3: CAIRDRVDGYGYTF
D: TRBD1
V: TRBV10-3
size: -
J: TRBJ1-2

CDR3: CASSTTGGYNSPLHF
D: -
V: TRBV27
size: -
J: TRBJ1-6

CDR3: CASTEARGPYEQYF
D: -
V: TRBV7-2
size: -
J: TRBJ2-7

CDR3: CASSYSTGGTGTLHF
D: TRBD1
V: TRBV6-5
size: -
J: TRBJ1-6

CDR3: CATSRDLKGGNTIYF
D: -
V: TRBV15
size: -
J: TRBJ1-3

CDR3: CASSSESDEQFF
D: -
V: TRBV13
size: -
J: TRBJ2-1

CDR3: CATIISGSPANTGELFF
D: TRBD2
V: TRBV24-1
size: -
J: TRBJ2-2

CDR3: CSAPWWSSGANVLTF
D: -
V: TRBV20-1
size: -
J: TRBJ2-6

CDR3: CSVETGGSYEQYF
D: TRBD2
V: TRBV29-1
size: many
J: TRBJ2-7

CDR3: CASSLRTPGRGSYNEQFF
D: -
V: TRBV5-1
size: -
J: TRBJ2-1

CDR3: CASSESFRGEQYF
D: -
V: TRBV10-1
size: -
J: TRBJ2-7